The 11 T cell receptor beta chains presented below share a single source sample, sequenced in a study of shared clonotypes between healthy human individuals. Assay: immunoSEQ multiplex PCR; the TCRdb copy retains only in-frame clones and omits some. The profile shows 2 million to 3 million clones, 90% to 95% of them singletons. Sequenced: naive CD4+ T cells from PBMCs. Sample subset: CD45RA+ positively selected. The receptors here all came from a man aged 18 to 29 in good health. Some clones in this sample may be carry-over from other donors' samples.

This rearrangement joins TRBV7-9 to TRBJ2-1; 8 bases agree with TRBD2. Germline values: CDR1 SEHNR, CDR2 FQNEAQ (reference sequence). With 7 bases clipped from V and 4 bases from J, the junction kept 12 bases outside the gene matches. This CDR3 spans 16 amino acids. The CDR3 loop is CASTATRGARYNEQFF. As DNA, the CDR3 is TGTGCCAGCACCGCCACGCGGGGGGCACGTTACAATGAGCAGTTCTTC. The whole variable domain, remainder taken from reference TRBV7-9 and TRBJ2-1, is DTGVSQNPRHKITKRGQNVTFRCDPISEHNRLYWYRQTLGQGPEFLTYFQNEAQLEKSRLLSDRFSAERPKGSFSTLEIQRTEQGDSAMYLCASTATRGARYNEQFFGPGTRLTVL.

V usage is TRBV5-1 and J usage is TRBJ1-4, with 7 bases lining up with TRBD1. This CDR3 contains 17 residues. In germline, CDR1 is SGHRS, CDR2 YFSETQ. After removal of 3 bases from V and 0 bases from J, the junction contained 8 bases not matched to a gene. The CDR3 coding sequence is TGCGCCAGCAGCTCGGGACAGCTTTTTCCAACTAATGAAAAACTGTTTTTT. The encoded protein is CASSSGQLFPTNEKLFF.

V gene TRBV28 combines with J gene TRBJ2-5; weak D call: TRBD2 (5 bases). Germline V gene lookup returns CDR1 MDHEN and CDR2 SYDVKM. The CDR3 contains 15 residues. Between the trimmed V and J ends, which lost 2 bases and 5 bases, there was a span of 15 bases. CDR3 DNA sequence: TGTGCCAGCAGTTTACTGAGGGCCCTCGGGGAGACCCAGTACTTC. Its translation is CASSLLRALGETQYF.

The rearrangement joins TRBV19 to TRBJ2-2; D is uncertain. Germline V lookup: CDR1 LNHDA, CDR2 SQIVND (reference sequence). Trimming removed 6 bases at V and 6 bases at J, with 23 bases between. This CDR3 has 17 residues. For the CDR3, the DNA is TGTGCCAGTAGAGACGAGGACGGACGGGTGTTGGCCGGGGAGCTGTTTTTT. It specifies CASRDEDGRVLAGELFF.

The V and J genes are TRBV5-4 and TRBJ1-3; D not resolved. Trimming stripped 6 bases from V and 1 base from J, with 14 bases between. There are 15 residues in the CDR3. The germline CDR1 and CDR2 sequences are SGHNT and YYREEE (reference sequence). CDR3 sequence: CASNSGTDSGNTIYF. The DNA of the CDR3 is TGTGCCAGCAATTCAGGAACAGATTCTGGAAACACCATATATTTT.

J is TRBJ1-2 and V is TRBV27, with 11 bases lining up with TRBD1. The length of the CDR3 is 18 residues. The V segment lost 5 bases and the J segment 3 bases; nucleotides outside the gene matches: 14. Germline V gene lookup returns CDR1 MNHEY and CDR2 SMNVEV (reference sequence). CDR3 bases: TGTGCCAGCAGTCCGCGGGACAGGGGGTCGAAAGCTTACTATGGCTACACCTTC. This translates into CASSPRDRGSKAYYGYTF.

The chain joins TRBV28 to TRBJ2-7; unclear D gene. Germline CDR1 reads MDHEN; CDR2 reads SYDVKM. Deletions cut 8 bases from V and 3 bases from J, with 17 bases between. There are 14 residues in the CDR3. CDR3: CASRDPGGFYEQYF. In nucleotides, the CDR3 is TGTGCCAGCCGTGACCCTGGCGGCTTCTACGAGCAGTACTTC.

CDR3 loop: CASRGGQGTNSPLHF. The CDR3 DNA reads as TGTGCCAGCAGAGGTGGACAGGGAACTAATTCACCCCTCCACTTT. The chain combines TRBV6-5 with TRBJ1-6, with TRBD1 matching 8 bases. CDR1 is MNHEY and CDR2 is SVGAGI in the germline V gene. The CDR3 is 15 residues long. V trimming: 6 bases; J trimming: 6 bases; junction bases outside the gene matches: 7.

This chain links TRBV7-2 with TRBJ1-2; maybe TRBD1 (6 bases). The CDR3 length is 16 residues. Trimming pared 5 bases from V and 4 bases from J, leaving 20 bases between. Germline V gene sequence: CDR1 SGHTA, CDR2 FQGNSA. The CDR3 nucleotides read TGTGCCAGCAGCAACCCTACAGGGCGAAGCAGCTATGGCTACACCTTC. Translation: CASSNPTGRSSYGYTF.

This clone was seen a single time. The rearrangement joins TRBV11-2 to TRBJ1-3; D is perhaps TRBD1 (6 bases). CDR3 length equals 17 residues. Germline lookup yields CDR1 SGHAT and CDR2 FQNNGV. The ends were cut back, 3 bases at V and 1 base at J, with 16 bases in the middle. CDR3 sequence reads: CASSFGTGGGSGNTIYF. As DNA, the CDR3 is TGTGCCAGCAGCTTTGGAACGGGAGGGGGGTCTGGAAACACCATATATTTT.

This chain connects TRBV6-6 to TRBJ2-7, with D possibly matching TRBD2 (6 bases). Trimming took 2 bases from V and 6 from J, leaving 14 bases between them. Per the germline V gene, CDR1 is MNHNY and CDR2 is SVGAGI (reference sequence). The CDR3 contains 14 residues. CDR3 nucleotide sequence: TGTGCCAGCAGTTACGATACTAGCTTCGCCGAGCAGTACTTC. Residues: CASSYDTSFAEQYF.